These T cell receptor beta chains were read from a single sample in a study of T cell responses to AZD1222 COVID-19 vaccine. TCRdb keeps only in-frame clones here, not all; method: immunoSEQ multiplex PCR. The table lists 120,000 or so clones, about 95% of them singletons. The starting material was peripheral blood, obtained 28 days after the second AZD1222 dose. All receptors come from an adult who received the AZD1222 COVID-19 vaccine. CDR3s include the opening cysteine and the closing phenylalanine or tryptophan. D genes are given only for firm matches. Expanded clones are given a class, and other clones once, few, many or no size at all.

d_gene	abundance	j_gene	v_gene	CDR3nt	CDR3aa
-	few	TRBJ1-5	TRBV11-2	TGTGCCAGCAGCTTAGATCGGGGAGGTAATCAGCCCCAGCATTTT	CASSLDRGGNQPQHF
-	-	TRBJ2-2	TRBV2	TGTGCCAGCAGGGTTTTGGAGCTGTTTTTT	CASRVLELFF
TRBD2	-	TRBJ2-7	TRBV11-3	TGTGCCAGCAGCTTAGGCGGGAGGGCCGGGTACGAGCAGTACTTC	CASSLGGRAGYEQYF
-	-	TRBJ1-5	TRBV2	TGTGCCAGCAGTGAAGTTAGGGAGAATCAGCCCCAGCATTTT	CASSEVRENQPQHF
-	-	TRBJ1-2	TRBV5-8	TGTGCCAGCAGCTTGGTACAGCGCGACTATGGCTACACCTTC	CASSLVQRDYGYTF
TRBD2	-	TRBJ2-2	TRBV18	TGTGCCAGCTCACCGGGACTAGTAGTCGGGGAGCTGTTTTTT	CASSPGLVVGELFF
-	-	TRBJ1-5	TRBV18	TGTGCCAGCTCACCGAGCGGTGATAGCAATCAGCCCCAGCATTTT	CASSPSGDSNQPQHF
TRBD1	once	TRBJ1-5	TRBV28	TGTGCCGCAGGGGGCGTTAATCAGCCCCAGCATTTT	CAAGGVNQPQHF
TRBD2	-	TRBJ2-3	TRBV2	TGTGCCAGCAGCCCCGGGACTAGCGGACGCACAGATACGCAGTATTTT	CASSPGTSGRTDTQYF
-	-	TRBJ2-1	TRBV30	TGTGCCTGTTTGGTGGGGGGAAAGGGTTCCTACAATGAGCAGTTCTTC	CACLVGGKGSYNEQFF
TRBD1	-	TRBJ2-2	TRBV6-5	TGTGCCAGCTTGAGGACAGGGACGAACACCGGGGAGCTGTTTTTT	CASLRTGTNTGELFF
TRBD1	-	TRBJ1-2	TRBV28	TGTGCCAGCAGTTTAAGCACAGGGGGCGCGTATGGCTACACCTTC	CASSLSTGGAYGYTF
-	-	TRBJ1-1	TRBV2	TGTGCCAGCTGGGCAACGAGTGAAGCTTTCTTT	CASWATSEAFF
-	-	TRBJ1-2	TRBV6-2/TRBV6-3	TGTGCCAGCAGTTACTCGGGCAGCTATGGCTACACCTTC	CASSYSGSYGYTF
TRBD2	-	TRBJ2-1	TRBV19	TGTGCCAGTAGCCCTGGGCTAGCGGGAGGGCCGAGCTCCTACAATGAGCAGTTCTTC	CASSPGLAGGPSSYNEQFF
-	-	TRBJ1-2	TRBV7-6	TGTGCCAGCGACAGATACTATGGCTACACCTTC	CASDRYYGYTF
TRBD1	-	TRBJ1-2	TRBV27	TGTGCCAGCAGTCCAGGGACAGGGGGTAACTATGGCTACACCTTC	CASSPGTGGNYGYTF
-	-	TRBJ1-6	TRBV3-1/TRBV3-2	TGTGCCAGCAGCCCACATGAGGAAGCGGCTCTTTCACCCCTCCACTTT	CASSPHEEAALSPLHF
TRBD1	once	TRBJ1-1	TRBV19	TGTGCCAGTGGCCGGCAGGGGGTCGCTGAAGCTTTCTTT	CASGRQGVAEAFF
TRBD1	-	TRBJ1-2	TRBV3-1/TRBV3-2	TGTGCCAGCAGCCAAGGACAGGGGATGGGTGGCTACACCTTC	CASSQGQGMGGYTF
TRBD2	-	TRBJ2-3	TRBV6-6	TGTGCCACGAGCGGGAAGGGAGATACGCAGTATTTT	CATSGKGDTQYF
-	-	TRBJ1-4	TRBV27	TGTGCCAGCAGTTTGAGAAGTGCAACTAATGAAAAACTGTTTTTT	CASSLRSATNEKLFF
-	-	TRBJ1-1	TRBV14	TGTGCCAGCAGCCAACAAGATTTGGGGGGCACTGAAGCTTTCTTT	CASSQQDLGGTEAFF
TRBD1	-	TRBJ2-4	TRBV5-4	TGTGCCAGCAGCAGCTTGACAGGGTCCAAAAACATTCAGTACTTC	CASSSLTGSKNIQYF
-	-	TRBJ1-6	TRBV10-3	TGTGCCATCAGTGAGGCCGCGACAGGTAGCTCCTATAATTCACCCCTCCACTTT	CAISEAATGSSYNSPLHF
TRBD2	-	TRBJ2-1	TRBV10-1	TGCGCCAGCAGTGAGGGACTAGCGGGGTCCAATGAGCAGTTCTTC	CASSEGLAGSNEQFF
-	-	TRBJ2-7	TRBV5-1	TGCGCCAGCAGCCAGGGACGATCCTACGAGCAGTACTTC	CASSQGRSYEQYF
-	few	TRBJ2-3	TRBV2	TGTGCCAGCAGTGAAGCATCCAGGGTAGATACGCAGTATTTT	CASSEASRVDTQYF
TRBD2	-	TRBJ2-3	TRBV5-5	TGTGCCAGCAGCTTGGCCCTAAGCGGGGGGGCGTATGATACGCAGTATTTT	CASSLALSGGAYDTQYF
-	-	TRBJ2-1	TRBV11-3	TGTGCCAGCAGCTTATCGGACGGGAGCTCCTACAATGAGCAGTTCTTC	CASSLSDGSSYNEQFF
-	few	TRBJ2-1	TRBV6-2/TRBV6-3	TGTGCCAGCAGTTCCGCCCTAGCGAATGAGCAGTTCTTC	CASSSALANEQFF
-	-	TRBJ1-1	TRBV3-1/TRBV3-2	TGTGCCAGCAGCCAAGATTGGGGATCTGAAGCTTTCTTT	CASSQDWGSEAFF
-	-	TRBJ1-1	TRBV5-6	TGTGCCAGCAGCTTGGCCGTTTGGGACTGGCTCTTT	CASSLAVWDWLF
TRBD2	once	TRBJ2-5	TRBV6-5	TGTGCCAGCAGACCCATGGGACTAGCGGAAGAGACCCAGTACTTC	CASRPMGLAEETQYF
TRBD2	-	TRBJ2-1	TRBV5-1	TGCGCCAGCAGCCCCCTGCTAGCGGGGTACAATGAGCAGTTCTTC	CASSPLLAGYNEQFF
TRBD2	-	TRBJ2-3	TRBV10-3	TGTGCCATCCAACTAGCGCTCACAGATACGCAGTATTTT	CAIQLALTDTQYF
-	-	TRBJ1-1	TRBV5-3	TGTGCCAGAAGCTTGGTTCGTCTAAAACACACTGAAGCTTTCTTT	CARSLVRLKHTEAFF
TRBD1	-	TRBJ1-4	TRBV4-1	TGCGCCAGCAGCCAACCGGGACAGCCAAATGAAAAACTGTTTTTT	CASSQPGQPNEKLFF
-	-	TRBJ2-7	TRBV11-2	TGTGCCAGCAGCTCTCCTGGCCAAACAGGTTCCTACGAGCAGTACTTC	CASSSPGQTGSYEQYF
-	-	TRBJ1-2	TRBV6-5	TGTGCCAGCAGTTACTCATTGGAGAACCTTAACTATGGCTACACCTTC	CASSYSLENLNYGYTF
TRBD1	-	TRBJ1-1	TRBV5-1	TGCGCCAGCAGCCTACTCCGACAGGGTGCGGGTGTATTTACTGAAGCTTTCTTT	CASSLLRQGAGVFTEAFF
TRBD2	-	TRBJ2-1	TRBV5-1	TGCGCCAGCAGCTTGGCACTAGCGGGGAGCTACAATGAGCAGTTCTTC	CASSLALAGSYNEQFF
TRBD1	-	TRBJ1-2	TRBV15	TGTGCCACCAGCAGGGGACAGGGAAGCTATGGCTACACCTTC	CATSRGQGSYGYTF
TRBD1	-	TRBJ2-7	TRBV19	TGTGCCAGTGGAAGGGCGGGTGCGCAGGGGGCGAACGAGCAGTACTTC	CASGRAGAQGANEQYF
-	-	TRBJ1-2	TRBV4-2	TGTGCCAGCAGCCACCTGGACGGGGGAGGAGGCTACACCTTC	CASSHLDGGGGYTF
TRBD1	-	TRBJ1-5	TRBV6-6	TGTGCCAGCAGGCCCGCCGGGACAGCTGATCAGCCCCAGCATTTT	CASRPAGTADQPQHF
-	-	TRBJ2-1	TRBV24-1	TGTGCCACCAGTGATCCCAACTACAATGAGCAGTTCTTC	CATSDPNYNEQFF
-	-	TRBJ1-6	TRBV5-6	TGTGCCAGCAGAACAGCCCCGAGGGCACCCCTCCACTTT	CASRTAPRAPLHF
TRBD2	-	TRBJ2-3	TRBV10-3	TGTGCCATCAGGATAGCGGGGGGCACAGATACGCAGTATTTT	CAIRIAGGTDTQYF
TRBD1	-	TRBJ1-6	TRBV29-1	TGCAGCGTTCTACTAGGACAGGGGACTAGTTCACCCCTCCACTTT	CSVLLGQGTSSPLHF
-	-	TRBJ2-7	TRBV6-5	TGTGCCAGCATCAACGACTGGAGCTCCTACGAGCAGTACTTC	CASINDWSSYEQYF